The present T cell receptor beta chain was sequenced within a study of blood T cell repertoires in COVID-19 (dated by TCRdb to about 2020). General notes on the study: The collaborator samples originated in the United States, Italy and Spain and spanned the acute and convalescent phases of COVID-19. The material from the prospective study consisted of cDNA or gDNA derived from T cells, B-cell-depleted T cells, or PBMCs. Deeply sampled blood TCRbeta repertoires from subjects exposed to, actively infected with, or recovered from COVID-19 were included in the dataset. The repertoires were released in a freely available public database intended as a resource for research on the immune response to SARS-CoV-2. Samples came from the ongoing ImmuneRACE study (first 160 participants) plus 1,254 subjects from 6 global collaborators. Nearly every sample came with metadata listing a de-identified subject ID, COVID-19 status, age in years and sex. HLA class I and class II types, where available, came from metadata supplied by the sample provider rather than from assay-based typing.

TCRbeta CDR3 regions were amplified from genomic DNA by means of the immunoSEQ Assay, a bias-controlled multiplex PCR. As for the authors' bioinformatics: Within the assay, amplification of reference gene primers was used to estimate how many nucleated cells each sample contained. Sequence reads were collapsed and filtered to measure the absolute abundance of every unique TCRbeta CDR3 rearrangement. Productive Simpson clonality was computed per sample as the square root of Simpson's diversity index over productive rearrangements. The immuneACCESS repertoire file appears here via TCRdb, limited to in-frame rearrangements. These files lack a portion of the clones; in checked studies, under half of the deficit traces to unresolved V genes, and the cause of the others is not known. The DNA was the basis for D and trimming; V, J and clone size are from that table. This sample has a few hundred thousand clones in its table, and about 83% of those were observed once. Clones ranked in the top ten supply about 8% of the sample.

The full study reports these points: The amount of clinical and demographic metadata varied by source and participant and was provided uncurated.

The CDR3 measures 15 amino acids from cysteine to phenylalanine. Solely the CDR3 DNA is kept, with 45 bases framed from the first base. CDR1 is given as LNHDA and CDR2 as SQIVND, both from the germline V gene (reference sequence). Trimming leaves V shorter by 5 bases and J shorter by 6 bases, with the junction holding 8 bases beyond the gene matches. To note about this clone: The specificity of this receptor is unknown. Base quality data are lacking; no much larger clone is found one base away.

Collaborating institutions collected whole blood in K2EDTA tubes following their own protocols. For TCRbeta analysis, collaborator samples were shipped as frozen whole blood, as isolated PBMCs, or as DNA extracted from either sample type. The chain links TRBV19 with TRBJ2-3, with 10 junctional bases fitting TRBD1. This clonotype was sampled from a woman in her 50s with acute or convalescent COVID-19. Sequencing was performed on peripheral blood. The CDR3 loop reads CASSRTGTGVDTQYF. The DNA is TGTGCCAGTAGTCGAACCGGGACAGGGGTCGATACGCAGTATTTT. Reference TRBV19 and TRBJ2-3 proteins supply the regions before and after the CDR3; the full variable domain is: DGGITQSPKYLFRKEGQNVTLSCEQNLNHDAMYWYRQDPGQGLRLIYYSQIVNDFQKGDIAEGYSVSREKKESFPLTVTSAQKNPTAFYLCASSRTGTGVDTQYFGPGTRLTVL.